The 24 T cell receptor beta chains listed next were all sequenced from one sample in a study of graft-versus-host responses after intestinal transplantation. Clones were sequenced by immunoSEQ multiplex PCR, and TCRdb holds only the in-frame ones, with some missing. Of roughly 29,000 clones in the sample, 70% to 90% were seen once. Here the sequenced sample was PBMCs, taken around 460 days after intestinal transplantation. These receptors came from a human patient who received an intestinal transplant, so some T cells may come from the graft donor.

The chain uses TRBV6-5 and TRBJ1-1, with D hard to call. V dropped 5 bases and J dropped 4 bases, with 14 bases sitting between them. Germline assignment: CDR1 MNHEY and CDR2 SVGAGI. CDR3 size: 14 residues. The CDR3 DNA follows: TGTGCCAGCAGTGACCCTACAACGAGCACTGAAGCTTTCTTT. It encodes CASSDPTTSTEAFF.

The rearrangement links TRBV27 to TRBJ1-3, with a tentative D call TRBD1 (6 bases). This CDR3 region has 14 residues. V was shortened by 2 bases and J by 3 bases, with 8 bases between the two germline ends. Germline lookup yields CDR1 MNHEY and CDR2 SMNVEV (reference sequence). CDR3 residues: CASSLTGFGNTIYF. In DNA, the CDR3 is TGTGCCAGCAGTTTAACAGGGTTTGGAAACACCATATATTTT.

The V gene is TRBV7-9, the J gene TRBJ2-7; the D is unclear. Germline lookup yields CDR1 SEHNR and CDR2 FQNEAQ (reference sequence). The CDR3 runs 14 residues. V lost 0 bases and J 4 bases, leaving 10 bases between the germline ends. The CDR3 DNA reads TGTGCCAGCAGCTTAGCTCCCCAAGGATACGAGCAGTACTTC. The encoded protein is CASSLAPQGYEQYF.

The chain links TRBV6-5 to TRBJ2-7; tentatively, D is TRBD1 (6 bases). V shed 6 bases and J shed 0 bases, with 9 bases lying between them. Per the germline V gene, CDR1 is MNHEY and CDR2 is SVGAGI. This CDR3 region has 13 residues. The CDR3 loop reads CASSRTASYEQYF. The CDR3 coding sequence is TGTGCCAGCAGCAGGACAGCCTCCTACGAGCAGTACTTC.

The V gene is TRBV5-4, the J gene TRBJ2-1, with D perhaps TRBD1 (5 bases). Per germline, CDR1 SGHNT and CDR2 YYREEE (reference sequence). This CDR3 is built from 16 residues. Trimming stripped 2 bases from V and 0 bases from J, with 12 bases between. The DNA for the CDR3 is TGTGCCAGCAGCTTACTACAGGATATCTCCTACAATGAGCAGTTCTTC. Residues: CASSLLQDISYNEQFF.

This clone was observed once. This chain uses TRBV2 with TRBJ1-4; maybe TRBD1 (6 bases). In germline, CDR1 is SNHLY, CDR2 FYNNEI. The V end was cut by 7 bases, the J end by 2 bases, with 14 bases between. The CDR3 runs 15 residues. The CDR3 DNA reads as TGTGCCAGCACTACAGGGTCTGGGACTAATGAAAAACTGTTTTTT. It encodes CASTTGSGTNEKLFF. Supplemented by reference TRBV2 and TRBJ1-4, the full variable domain reads EPEVTQTPSHQVTQMGQEVILRCVPISNHLYFYWYRQILGQKVEFLVSFYNNEISEKSEIFDDQFSVERPDGSNFTLKIRSTKLEDSAMYFCASTTGSGTNEKLFFGSGTQLSVL.

The chain couples TRBV27 to TRBJ2-3; 10 bases agree with TRBD2. The CDR3 spans 18 residues. CDR1 is MNHEY, CDR2 SMNVEV, per germline (reference sequence). J lost 0 bases, V lost 3 bases, and 9 bases had no gene match. In nucleotides, the CDR3 is TGTGCCAGCAGTTTCTCCCGGACTAGCGGAACTAGCACAGATACGCAGTATTTT. Amino acids: CASSFSRTSGTSTDTQYF.

The V gene is TRBV10-1, the J gene TRBJ2-1, with 10 bases lining up with TRBD2. Per the germline V gene, CDR1 is WNHNN and CDR2 is SYGVQD (reference sequence). The CDR3 contains 14 residues. V gave up 3 bases and J gave up 9 bases; unmatched junction bases: 5. CDR3 amino acids: CASSEEREGSEQFF. The CDR3 bases are TGCGCCAGCAGTGAAGAGCGGGAGGGTAGTGAGCAGTTCTTC.

The chain recombines TRBV7-8 with TRBJ2-1; perhaps TRBD1 as D (7 bases). This CDR3 region has 17 residues. V lost 0 bases and J lost 3, with 15 bases in between. Germline CDR1 is SGHVS and CDR2 is FQNEAQ. The CDR3 bases are TGTGCCAGCAGCTTAGCGTCGCGGGACAGCTACTACAATGAGCAGTTCTTC. Its protein is CASSLASRDSYYNEQFF.

The J gene is TRBJ2-2, the V gene TRBV5-1, with 9 nucleotides matching TRBD2. The CDR3 totals 17 residues. V was pared by 0 bases and J by 5 bases, with 8 bases of the junction left unmatched. From germline, CDR1 is SGHRS and CDR2 YFSETQ. In DNA, the CDR3 is TGCGCCAGCAGCTTGGGGAGCGGGGGGAGCCGGACCGGGGAGCTGTTTTTT. This sequence encodes CASSLGSGGSRTGELFF.

This clone was observed a few times. The V gene is TRBV6-5, the J gene TRBJ2-3; D possibly corresponds to TRBD2 (5 bases). V was trimmed by 6 bases and J by 1 base, leaving 8 bases between them. CDR3 length: 13 amino acids. The V gene's germline CDR1 is MNHEY and CDR2 SVGAGI. The CDR3 region is CASRGSGTDTQYF. CDR3 DNA sequence: TGTGCCAGCAGGGGGAGTGGCACAGATACGCAGTATTTT.

This chain links TRBV6-5 with TRBJ1-3, with D unclear. Germline CDR1 reads MNHEY; CDR2 reads SVGAGI. Trimming took off 2 bases at V and 4 bases at J, with 9 bases between the two ends. CDR3 length: 14 amino acids. The CDR3 DNA is TGTGCCAGCAGTTACCAATCAGACGGAAACACCATATATTTT. Translated: CASSYQSDGNTIYF.

V and J are TRBV4-3 and TRBJ2-3; no clear D. This CDR3 is built from 15 residues. Per the germline V gene, CDR1 is LGHNA and CDR2 is YSLEER. The ends were cut back, 0 bases at V and 7 bases at J, with 14 bases in the middle. The DNA for the CDR3 is TGCGCCAGCAGCCAAGATACAACGAGAAGGAATACGCAGTATTTT. Its translation: CASSQDTTRRNTQYF.

About this clone itself: Distinct nucleotide sequences in the sample also encode this CDR3. The genes are TRBV19 and TRBJ2-5; tentative D call: TRBD2 (6 bases). Trimming shortened V by 3 bases and J by 5 bases, and 10 bases separated the two germline ends. This CDR3 has 13 residues. Per the germline V gene, CDR1 is LNHDA and CDR2 is SQIVND (reference sequence). CDR3 loop: CASSMGRGETQYF. CDR3 bases: TGTGCCAGTAGTATGGGCCGGGGGGAGACCCAGTACTTC.

The chain couples TRBV5-1 to TRBJ2-5; 8 bases line up with TRBD2. The CDR3 contains 15 residues. Germline V lookup: CDR1 SGHRS, CDR2 YFSETQ. Trimming took 1 base from V and 2 from J; bases not matched to a gene: 4. This CDR3 reads CASSLSGGLQETQYF. The CDR3 DNA is TGCGCCAGCAGCTTGTCGGGAGGGCTACAAGAGACCCAGTACTTC.

The rearrangement joins TRBV5-4 to TRBJ2-4; D is tentatively TRBD1 or TRBD2 (5 bases each). V was trimmed by 4 bases and J by 7 bases, leaving 15 bases between them. Germline lookup yields CDR1 SGHNT and CDR2 YYREEE (reference sequence). The CDR3 runs to 14 residues. DNA for the CDR3: TGTGCCAGCAGCGGGGGAGCTACGAGTAACATTCAGTACTTC. Translated: CASSGGATSNIQYF.

This clone was picked up a small number of times. The chain has TRBV5-1 and TRBJ1-2; weak D call: TRBD1 (5 bases). V dropped 0 bases and J dropped 2 bases, with 8 bases sitting between them. In germline, CDR1 is SGHRS, CDR2 YFSETQ. This CDR3 spans 14 amino acids. CDR3 DNA: TGCGCCAGCAGCTTGGAGGCAGGGAACTATGGCTACACCTTC. This translates into CASSLEAGNYGYTF. Supplemented by reference TRBV5-1 and TRBJ1-2, the full variable domain reads KAGVTQTPRYLIKTRGQQVTLSCSPISGHRSVSWYQQTPGQGLQFLFEYFSETQRNKGNFPGRFSGRQFSNSRSEMNVSTLELGDSALYLCASSLEAGNYGYTFGSGTRLTVV.

The rearrangement joins TRBV5-1 to TRBJ2-5; 9 bases match TRBD2. The CDR3 has 14 amino acids. V lost 4 bases to trimming and J lost 0 bases; unmatched junction nucleotides: 1. Germline V gene lookup returns CDR1 SGHRS and CDR2 YFSETQ. CDR3 sequence: CASSAGGNQETQYF. The DNA of the CDR3 is TGCGCCAGCAGCGCGGGGGGGAACCAAGAGACCCAGTACTTC.

This sequence joins TRBV18 and TRBJ2-2, with 10 bases that match TRBD2. From germline, CDR1 is KGHSH and CDR2 LQKENI. The trim removed 3 bases at V and 2 bases at J, leaving 3 bases unmatched. This CDR3 spans 16 amino acids. The CDR3 DNA follows: TGTGCCAGCTCACCTAGGACTAGCGGTAACACCGGGGAGCTGTTTTTT. It yields the protein CASSPRTSGNTGELFF.

The chain has TRBV11-3 and TRBJ2-1; D remains ambiguous. Looked up from germline, CDR1 is SGHNT and CDR2 is YENEEA. Trimming stripped 5 bases from V and 0 bases from J, with 5 bases between. The CDR3 sequence is 13 residues long. Written as DNA, the CDR3 is TGTGCCAGCAGCCTCGGCTCCTACAATGAGCAGTTCTTC. It encodes CASSLGSYNEQFF.

The chain couples TRBV5-4 to TRBJ1-2; D not certain. With 4 bases removed from V and 0 bases from J, the gap between germline ends came to 16 bases. CDR1 and CDR2 (germline): SGHNT, YYREEE (reference sequence). This CDR3 has 16 amino acids. CDR3 DNA sequence: TGTGCCAGCAGCCCCTTCTCGTTGCGGGCTAACTATGGCTACACCTTC. Translating gives CASSPFSLRANYGYTF.

The rearrangement links TRBV6-5 to TRBJ1-3; D remains unclear. The germline gives CDR1 MNHEY, CDR2 SVGAGI. The V gene lost 7 bases and the J gene lost 0 bases, with 13 bases spanning the gap. CDR3 length equals 15 residues. The CDR3 DNA reads as TGTGCCAGCATAAGTCGACGGTTCTCTGGAAACACCATATATTTT. It codes for CASISRRFSGNTIYF.

The chain is built from TRBV4-1 and TRBJ1-2; D may be TRBD1 (5 bases). Germline values: CDR1 MGHRA, CDR2 YSYEKL. CDR3 length: 15 residues. Trimming took 4 bases from V and 3 from J, leaving 15 bases between them. This CDR3 reads CASSREDSSDYGYTF. The CDR3 DNA reads TGCGCCAGCAGCCGAGAAGACAGCTCGGACTATGGCTACACCTTC.

This chain links TRBV4-2 with TRBJ1-1; perhaps TRBD1 as D (6 bases). Trimming removed 0 bases from V and 1 base from J, with 18 bases in between. This CDR3 comprises 18 residues. The V gene's germline CDR1 is LGHNA and CDR2 YNFKEQ. The CDR3 nucleotides read TGTGCCAGCAGCCAAGATGTTTGGGGGCGAGGGGGGAACACTGAAGCTTTCTTT. Its translation: CASSQDVWGRGGNTEAFF.